Listed below are T cell receptor beta chains from one sample, sequenced in a study of blood T cell repertoires in COVID-19. TCRdb's table, derived via immunoSEQ multiplex PCR, lists solely in-frame clones and lacks some. The sample has some 200,000 clones; roughly 81% are singletons. The source material was peripheral blood. Receptors were obtained from a woman of 80 years or more with COVID-19, enrolled during active disease. CDR3s include the opening cysteine and the closing phenylalanine or tryptophan. A D gene is named only where the DNA matches it firmly. The listing skips clone size in some rows; elsewhere it reads once, few, many or a size class.

j_gene,v_gene,abundance,d_gene,CDR3aa,CDR3nt
TRBJ2-6,TRBV4-1,.,.,CARSRQGGGHSGANVLTF,TGCGCCCGCAGCCGCCAGGGGGGCGGTCACTCTGGGGCCAACGTCCTGACTTTC
TRBJ1-2,TRBV21-1,.,.,CASSKGPGLYGYTF,TGTGCCAGCAGCAAAGGTCCGGGACTCTATGGCTACACCTTC
TRBJ2-5,TRBV27,once,TRBD1,CASSPTGGDETQYF,TGTGCCAGCAGTCCGACAGGGGGGGACGAGACCCAGTACTTC
TRBJ2-7,TRBV19,few,TRBD1,CASSLGQTYEQYF,TGTGCCAGTAGCTTGGGACAGACCTACGAGCAGTACTTC
TRBJ2-1,TRBV7-9,.,.,CASSEDQGFF,TGTGCCAGCAGCGAAGATCAGGGGTTCTTC
TRBJ2-2,TRBV2,.,.,CASINMGATGELFF,TGTGCCAGCATTAATATGGGGGCCACCGGGGAGCTGTTTTTT
TRBJ2-1,TRBV7-8,few,TRBD2,CASSRGLASNNEQFF,TGTGCCAGCAGCCGAGGACTAGCGTCGAACAATGAGCAGTTCTTC
TRBJ2-5,TRBV5-8,.,TRBD1,CASSRGTGGKGETQYF,TGTGCCAGCAGCCGAGGGACAGGGGGGAAGGGAGAGACCCAGTACTTC
TRBJ1-6,TRBV6-6,.,.,CASSHRAGSVSPLHF,TGTGCCAGCAGTCACCGCGCAGGGTCGGTGTCACCCCTCCACTTT
TRBJ2-2,TRBV5-4,.,TRBD2,CASSPGTSLNTGELFF,TGTGCCAGCAGCCCAGGGACTAGCCTGAACACCGGGGAGCTGTTTTTT
TRBJ2-2,TRBV7-2,once,TRBD2,CASSLVSGGHTGELFF,TGTGCCAGCAGCTTAGTTAGCGGGGGGCACACCGGGGAGCTGTTTTTT
TRBJ1-4,TRBV20-1,few,TRBD1,CSAGDRGDNEKLFF,TGCAGTGCTGGTGACAGGGGAGATAATGAAAAACTGTTTTTT
TRBJ2-7,TRBV5-5,.,.,CASSLGTKYEQYF,TGTGCCAGCAGCTTGGGCACTAAGTACGAGCAGTACTTC
TRBJ2-2,TRBV2,.,TRBD2,CASSLTSGRTGELFF,TGTGCCAGCAGCCTGACTAGCGGGAGGACCGGGGAGCTGTTTTTT
TRBJ1-3,TRBV28,few,TRBD1,CASSSLGQANSGNTIYF,TGTGCCAGCAGTTCCCTGGGACAGGCCAACTCTGGAAACACCATATATTTT
TRBJ2-7,TRBV10-3,once,.,CAISESTGTYEQYF,TGTGCCATCAGTGAGTCGACAGGAACCTACGAGCAGTACTTC
TRBJ1-2,TRBV4-2,.,.,CASSQEEGGSNYGYTF,TGTGCCAGCAGCCAAGAGGAGGGTGGGTCCAACTATGGCTACACCTTC
TRBJ2-6,TRBV6-5,.,TRBD1,CASRTGASGANVLTF,TGTGCCAGCAGAACAGGGGCCTCTGGGGCCAACGTCCTGACTTTC
TRBJ2-7,TRBV28,once,TRBD2,CASSLAGGSEQYF,TGTGCCAGCAGTTTAGCGGGAGGGTCCGAGCAGTACTTC
TRBJ1-1,TRBV11-3,.,TRBD1,CASSSSRQGEAFF,TGTGCCAGCAGCTCCAGTCGACAGGGTGAAGCTTTCTTT
TRBJ2-7,TRBV28,.,.,CASSLTRRALRGFYEQYF,TGTGCCAGCAGTTTGACAAGGCGCGCACTACGGGGGTTCTACGAGCAGTACTTC
TRBJ2-5,TRBV9,.,.,CASSPTWGEETQYF,TGTGCCAGCAGCCCAACATGGGGGGAAGAGACCCAGTACTTC
TRBJ2-3,TRBV7-2,.,TRBD2,CASSPGTSPTDTQYF,TGTGCCAGCAGCCCCGGGACTAGCCCCACAGATACGCAGTATTTT
TRBJ2-1,TRBV7-2,.,.,CASTVATGNEQFF,TGTGCCAGCACCGTTGCGACTGGCAATGAGCAGTTCTTC
TRBJ2-7,TRBV7-8,.,TRBD1,CASSLGGGTGTGGREQYF,TGTGCCAGCAGCTTGGGAGGAGGAACCGGGACAGGTGGAAGGGAGCAGTACTTC
TRBJ1-2,TRBV11-3,.,.,CASSSGLYGYTF,TGTGCCAGCAGCTCGGGTCTCTATGGCTACACCTTC
TRBJ1-4,TRBV10-1,once,TRBD1,CASSGFDRGHAQFTNEKLFF,TGCGCCAGCAGTGGGTTCGACAGGGGGCACGCTCAGTTCACTAATGAAAAACTGTTTTTT
TRBJ1-5,TRBV3-1/TRBV3-2,.,.,CASSHGQYNQPQHF,TGTGCCAGCAGTCATGGACAGTACAATCAGCCCCAGCATTTT
TRBJ2-5,TRBV4-1,.,TRBD2,CASSLTSGAETQYF,TGCGCCAGCAGCCTTACGAGCGGGGCAGAGACCCAGTACTTC
TRBJ2-5,TRBV7-7,once,TRBD2,CASSRGLAGGGQETQYF,TGTGCTAGCAGCCGCGGACTAGCGGGAGGTGGTCAAGAGACCCAGTACTTC
TRBJ1-1,TRBV5-6,.,.,CASSLGLNTEAFF,TGTGCCAGCAGCTTGGGACTAAACACTGAAGCTTTCTTT
TRBJ1-1,TRBV9,.,.,CASSVGPGANTEAFF,TGTGCCAGCAGCGTAGGTCCAGGGGCAAACACTGAAGCTTTCTTT
TRBJ1-6,TRBV6-2/TRBV6-3,.,.,CASSYGGRGNSPLHF,TGTGCCAGCAGTTACGGAGGCAGGGGTAATTCACCCCTCCACTTT
TRBJ1-2,TRBV5-1,.,.,CASSLDPDTLYGYTF,TGCGCCAGCAGCTTGGATCCCGACACCCTCTATGGCTACACCTTC
TRBJ2-1,TRBV15,few,.,CATSRRGMQFF,TGTGCCACCAGCCGACGGGGGATGCAGTTCTTC
TRBJ1-6,TRBV28,few,.,CASSPPRSSYNSPLHF,TGTGCCAGCAGTCCCCCTAGGAGCTCCTATAATTCACCCCTCCACTTT
TRBJ2-7,TRBV7-2,.,TRBD2,CASTPGGPSREQYF,TGTGCCAGCACCCCGGGAGGGCCCTCGAGGGAGCAGTACTTC
TRBJ1-2,TRBV7-9,.,.,CASSLKAGLQGGYTF,TGTGCCAGCAGCTTAAAGGCAGGGCTCCAGGGCGGCTACACCTTC
TRBJ1-4,TRBV12-1,.,.,CASSLDRVTTTNEKLFF,TGTGCCAGCAGCTTGGACAGGGTTACGACAACTAATGAAAAACTGTTTTTT
TRBJ2-1,TRBV4-2,.,.,CASSQDWLQVLYNEQFF,TGTGCCAGCAGCCAAGATTGGTTACAGGTTCTCTACAATGAGCAGTTCTTC
TRBJ2-7,TRBV18,.,TRBD1,CASSTLTGGAYEQYF,TGTGCCAGCTCAACGCTGACAGGGGGCGCGTACGAGCAGTACTTC
TRBJ2-3,TRBV29-1,.,TRBD2,CSVGAGSSTDTQYF,TGCAGCGTTGGAGCGGGGTCTAGCACAGATACGCAGTATTTT
TRBJ2-7,TRBV4-1,few,.,CASSQEFRRDFSYEQYF,TGCGCCAGCAGCCAAGAATTTCGGCGGGACTTCTCCTACGAGCAGTACTTC
TRBJ1-4,TRBV11-2,.,.,CASSWGLNEKLFF,TGTGCCAGCAGCTGGGGACTAAATGAAAAACTGTTTTTT
TRBJ2-7,TRBV7-8,few,.,CASSLFRDTPYEQYF,TGTGCCAGCAGCCTCTTTCGGGACACTCCCTACGAGCAGTACTTC
TRBJ2-1,TRBV27,.,TRBD2,CASRRIAGGPYNEQFF,TGTGCCAGCAGGCGAATAGCGGGAGGGCCCTACAATGAGCAGTTCTTC
TRBJ2-2,TRBV7-2,few,TRBD2,CASSPGLADTGELFF,TGTGCCAGCAGCCCTGGACTAGCAGACACCGGGGAGCTGTTTTTT
TRBJ1-2,TRBV6-1,.,TRBD1,CASSEGTGGYYGYTF,TGTGCCAGCAGTGAAGGGACAGGGGGCTACTATGGCTACACCTTC
TRBJ2-1,TRBV7-9,.,TRBD1,CASSPWTGSGTNEQFF,TGTGCCAGCAGCCCCTGGACAGGTTCAGGTACAAATGAGCAGTTCTTC
TRBJ2-3,TRBV4-2,.,TRBD2,CASSRTSGNTDTQYF,TGTGCCAGCAGTCGGACTAGCGGGAACACAGATACGCAGTATTTT
TRBJ1-4,TRBV24-1,.,TRBD1,CATSAGTGINEKLFF,TGTGCCACCAGTGCCGGGACAGGGATTAATGAAAAACTGTTTTTT
TRBJ1-4,TRBV5-8,.,.,CASSLVVRGEKLFF,TGTGCCAGCAGCTTGGTGGTCAGGGGTGAAAAACTGTTTTTT